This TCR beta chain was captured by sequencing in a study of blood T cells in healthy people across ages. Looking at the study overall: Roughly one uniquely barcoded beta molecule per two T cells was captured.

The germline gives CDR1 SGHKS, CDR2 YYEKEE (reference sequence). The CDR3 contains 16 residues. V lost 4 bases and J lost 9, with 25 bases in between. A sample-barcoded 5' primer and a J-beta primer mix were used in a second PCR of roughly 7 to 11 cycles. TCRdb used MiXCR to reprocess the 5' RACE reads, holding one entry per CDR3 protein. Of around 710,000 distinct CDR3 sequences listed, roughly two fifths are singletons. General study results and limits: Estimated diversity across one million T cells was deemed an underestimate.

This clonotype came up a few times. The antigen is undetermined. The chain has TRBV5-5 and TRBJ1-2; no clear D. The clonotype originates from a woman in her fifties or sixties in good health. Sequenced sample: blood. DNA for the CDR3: TGTGCCAGCAGCCCACGCTCCAGTATAGACGATCTACGCTACACCTTC. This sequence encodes CASSPRSSIDDLRYTF.